This TCR beta chain was found in a study of Ad26.COV2.S vaccination and SARS-CoV-2 variants. Overall study context: Dosing was one shot or two shots 56 days apart.

Treatment: some 19 received Ad26.COV2.S at low or high dose, single or two shots; a few received placebo; per-sample allocation not given. Specimens were obtained on day 63 following the first vaccine or placebo injection. Germline assignment: CDR1 LGHNA and CDR2 YSLEER. With 3 bases clipped from V and 4 bases from J, the junction kept 4 bases outside the gene matches. This CDR3 region has 15 residues. The assay was immunoSEQ multiplex PCR, and TCRdb's table has in-frame clones only and misses some. The sample lists around 450,000 clones, approximately 92% occurring once. This receptor was identified in a person between 18 and 65 years old who received the Ad26.COV2.S COVID-19 vaccine or a placebo. The V and J genes are TRBV4-3 and TRBJ2-3; 10 bases match TRBD2. Sequences were derived from peripheral blood, sampled in a trial of Ad26.COV2.S vaccine versus placebo. As DNA, the CDR3 is TGCGCCAGCAGCCACCTAGCGGGAGTTTCAGATACGCAGTATTTT. Its translation: CASSHLAGVSDTQYF.